Below are 27 T cell receptor beta chains sequenced from a single sample in a study of cytomegalovirus exposure and HLA in healthy donors. Use of 60 Vbeta and 13 Jbeta primers characterized the PCR. The repertoire was sequenced with immunoSEQ multiplex PCR; TCRdb's copy has only in-frame clones and lacks some. The sample consists of some 240,000 clones, 80% to 95% of them appearing once. The material sequenced was PBMCs. The source is a girl aged 2-10 years in good health and CMV-seronegative.

The chain uses TRBV4-1 and TRBJ1-3, with 10 bases matching TRBD1. In germline, CDR1 is MGHRA, CDR2 YSYEKL. V shed 3 bases, J shed 0 bases, and the junction held 11 bases outside the gene matches. The CDR3 runs to 19 residues. The chain's CDR3 is CASSQTETTGGNSGNTIYF. The CDR3 nucleotides read TGCGCCAGCAGCCAGACGGAGACGACAGGGGGCAACTCTGGAAACACCATATATTTT.

V gene TRBV4-1 combines with J gene TRBJ2-7, with D maybe TRBD2 (6 bases). The CDR3 contains 19 residues. V dropped 0 bases and J dropped 7 bases, with 28 bases sitting between them. The germline gives CDR1 MGHRA, CDR2 YSYEKL. CDR3 protein: CASSQEGPPGLHLPPEQYF. The CDR3 region has the DNA TGCGCCAGCAGCCAAGAGGGCCCTCCGGGACTCCACCTTCCCCCGGAGCAGTACTTC.

The chain joins TRBV7-8 to TRBJ1-5, with D unresolved. Trimming shortened V by 5 bases and J by 5 bases, and 10 bases separated the two germline ends. The CDR3 is 13 residues long. Germline CDR1 SGHVS, CDR2 FQNEAQ. CDR3 loop: CASSPSPYQPQHF. DNA of the CDR3: TGTGCCAGCAGCCCCAGTCCTTATCAGCCCCAGCATTTT.

The V gene is TRBV11-2, the J gene TRBJ2-1; maybe TRBD2 (5 bases). The CDR3 has 13 residues. The V end lost 3 bases, the J end lost 5 bases, and 8 bases lay between the germline ends. The germline V gene encodes CDR1 SGHAT and CDR2 FQNNGV. The CDR3 protein is CASSFWGDNEQFF. The CDR3 DNA is TGTGCCAGCAGCTTTTGGGGAGACAATGAGCAGTTCTTC.

The CDR3: CASSLGGTGKEKLFF. CDR3 sequence (DNA): TGTGCCAGCAGTTTGGGTGGGACAGGGAAGGAAAAACTGTTTTTT. The J gene is TRBJ1-4, the V gene TRBV28, with 9 nucleotides matching TRBD1. This CDR3 has 15 amino acids. V shed 3 bases, J shed 8 bases, and the junction held 7 bases outside the gene matches. CDR1 and CDR2 from the germline V gene are MDHEN and SYDVKM.

This clone was picked up one time. The V and J genes are TRBV28 and TRBJ2-7; D perhaps matches TRBD2 (6 bases). The CDR3 runs 16 residues. V dropped 5 bases and J dropped 0 bases, with 17 bases sitting between them. In germline, CDR1 is MDHEN, CDR2 SYDVKM. The CDR3 bases are TGTGCCAGCAGTCCAATCGGGCCGGGGGACTCCTACGAGCAGTACTTC. Residues: CASSPIGPGDSYEQYF.

This clone has a handful of counts. The V gene is TRBV4-2, the J gene TRBJ2-1, with 10 bases lining up with TRBD2. The CDR3 totals 13 residues. The V and J ends lost 4 bases and 12 bases, in that order; junction bases with no gene match: 6. CDR1 LGHNA and CDR2 YNFKEQ come from the germline V gene. Here the CDR3 reads CASSRTLAGRQFF. The CDR3 nucleotides are TGTGCCAGCAGCCGCACACTAGCGGGGAGGCAGTTCTTC.

The CDR3 is CASSLGQHMNTEAFF. In DNA, the CDR3 is TGTGCCAGCAGCTTGGGACAGCACATGAACACTGAAGCTTTCTTT. This rearrangement joins TRBV5-8 to TRBJ1-1; perhaps TRBD1 as D (5 bases). Germline CDR1 reads SGHTS; CDR2 reads YDEGEE. The CDR3 covers 15 residues. V lost 0 bases and J 0 bases, leaving 9 bases between the germline ends. The full variable domain, rest sourced from reference TRBV5-8 and TRBJ1-1, is EAGVTQSPTHLIKTRGQQATLRCSPISGHTSVYWYQQALGLGLQFLLWYDEGEERNRGNFPPRFSGRQFPNYSSELNVNALELEDSALYLCASSLGQHMNTEAFFGQGTRLTVV.

This clone was seen just once. The chain has TRBV6-5 and TRBJ2-2, with 7 bases matching TRBD2. The CDR3 extends over 14 amino acids. Germline CDR1 is MNHEY and CDR2 is SVGAGI. Trimming removed 6 bases from V and 3 bases from J; junction bases left unmatched: 4. The CDR3 spells CASSPGGYTGELFF. Written as DNA, the CDR3 is TGTGCCAGCAGCCCCGGGGGGTACACCGGGGAGCTGTTTTTT.

J is TRBJ1-2 and V is TRBV5-5; D might be TRBD1 (5 bases). With 4 bases removed from V and 8 bases from J, the gap between germline ends came to 12 bases. Germline CDR1 is SGHKS and CDR2 is YYEKEE (reference sequence). CDR3 size: 12 residues. CDR3 in amino acids: CASSGQGIGYTF. CDR3 sequence (DNA): TGTGCCAGCAGCGGCCAGGGAATCGGCTACACCTTC.

This chain links TRBV12-1 with TRBJ2-5; the table's D call, TRBD1, has no DNA check behind it. The J call may be incorrect, as the DNA end agrees better with TRBJ2-7. TRBV12-1 is designated a pseudogene. The CDR3 is 16 amino acids. The CDR3 region has the DNA TGTGCCAGCAGCTTTGTCACAGGGGGAAGAAGCCACGAGCAGTACTTC. It translates to CASSFVTGGRSHEQYF.

DNA of the CDR3: TGTGCCAGCAGTTCTGGACAGGTTATAACCGGGGAGCTGTTTTTT. Its protein is CASSSGQVITGELFF. The rearrangement uses TRBV28 and TRBJ2-2, with 7 bases identical to TRBD1. Germline-derived CDR1 and CDR2 are MDHEN and SYDVKM. The CDR3 sequence is 15 residues long. J lost 5 bases, V lost 4 bases, and 7 bases had no gene match.

J is TRBJ1-4 and V is TRBV7-8, with TRBD1 identical over 7 bases. V was clipped by 5 bases and J by 2 bases; unmatched bases: 11. The CDR3 extends over 17 amino acids. CDR1 and CDR2 from the germline V gene are SGHVS and FQNEAQ. CDR3: CASSDRQGFLTNEKLFF. DNA of the CDR3: TGTGCCAGCAGCGACAGACAGGGATTTCTGACTAATGAAAAACTGTTTTTT.

This clone is a singleton in its sample. This chain uses TRBV7-2 with TRBJ2-3, with 8 nucleotides matching TRBD2. The trim removed 1 base at V and 1 base at J, leaving 1 base unmatched. Looked up from germline, CDR1 is SGHTA and CDR2 is FQGNSA. The CDR3 extends over 15 amino acids. The CDR3 nucleotides read TGTGCCAGCAGCTTAGAAGCGGGAGGCACAGATACGCAGTATTTT. Protein sequence: CASSLEAGGTDTQYF.

V gene TRBV7-2 combines with J gene TRBJ2-5; D remains ambiguous. The CDR3 covers 13 residues. Trimming cost V 5 bases and J 5 bases, with 12 bases left between them. Germline CDR1 and CDR2: SGHTA and FQGNSA. CDR3 sequence: CASSPISGETQYF. The CDR3 DNA sequence: TGTGCCAGCAGCCCCATATCCGGGGAGACCCAGTACTTC.

The rearrangement links TRBV9 to TRBJ2-2; 8 positions match TRBD1. V gave up 2 bases and J gave up 3 bases; unmatched junction bases: 9. The CDR3 runs to 17 residues. Germline CDR1 is SGDLS and CDR2 is YYNGEE. The CDR3 DNA reads as TGTGCCAGCAGCGTTGCCGGGGACAGGACCTACACCGGGGAGCTGTTTTTT. This encodes CASSVAGDRTYTGELFF.

The rearrangement uses TRBV7-8 and TRBJ1-5; 8 nucleotides align to TRBD1. The V segment lost 5 bases and the J segment 5 bases; nucleotides outside the gene matches: 14. The CDR3 totals 17 residues. The germline gives CDR1 SGHVS, CDR2 FQNEAQ. The DNA for the CDR3 is TGTGCCAGCAGCCCAGAAGAATGGACAGGGATCCATCAGCCCCAGCATTTT. Translating it yields CASSPEEWTGIHQPQHF.

V and J are TRBV5-4 and TRBJ1-1, with 9 bases that match TRBD1. Germline V gives CDR1 SGHNT, CDR2 YYREEE (reference sequence). The trim removed 1 base at V and 6 bases at J, leaving 7 bases unmatched. This CDR3 has 15 residues. CDR3 loop: CASSLSRTGVAEAFF. Here the CDR3 DNA reads TGTGCCAGCAGCTTGTCTCGGACAGGGGTCGCTGAAGCTTTCTTT. Variable domain in full (rest from reference TRBV5-4 and TRBJ1-1): ETGVTQSPTHLIKTRGQQVTLRCSSQSGHNTVSWYQQALGQGPQFIFQYYREEENGRGNFPPRFSGLQFPNYSSELNVNALELDDSALYLCASSLSRTGVAEAFFGQGTRLTVV.

CDR3 bases: TGCAGCGTAACAGCGAACACTGAAGCTTTCTTT. Residues: CSVTANTEAFF. This chain joins TRBV29-1 and TRBJ1-1; no reliable D call. From germline, CDR1 is SQVTM and CDR2 ANQGSEA. This CDR3 is built from 11 residues. V was cut by 6 bases and J by 1 base, with 6 bases left in between.

This sequence joins TRBV5-1 and TRBJ2-3; the match to TRBD2 covers 15 bases. The V and J ends lost 5 bases and 1 base, in that order; junction bases with no gene match: 8. Germline CDR1 is SGHRS and CDR2 is YFSETQ. The CDR3 runs to 18 residues. This CDR3 is CASSSGLAGGRGTDTQYF. The CDR3 DNA reads TGCGCCAGCAGTTCAGGACTAGCGGGGGGGCGCGGCACAGATACGCAGTATTTT.

As for this clone: Other nucleotide sequences from this sample produce the same CDR3. The rearrangement joins TRBV18 to TRBJ1-1; D possibly corresponds to TRBD1 (6 bases). Per germline, CDR1 KGHSH and CDR2 LQKENI. The CDR3 loop spans 13 amino acids. Trimming removed 3 bases from V and 1 base from J, with 6 bases in between. The CDR3 spells CASSPTGNTEAFF. CDR3 bases: TGTGCCAGCTCACCGACAGGGAACACTGAAGCTTTCTTT.

This sequence joins TRBV7-9 and TRBJ2-7, with a tentative D call TRBD1 (6 bases). The CDR3 has 14 amino acids. V was trimmed by 1 base and J by 5 bases, leaving 12 bases between them. Germline lookup yields CDR1 SEHNR and CDR2 FQNEAQ (reference sequence). CDR3 DNA sequence: TGTGCCAGCAGCTTAGGGGTGAGGACAGACGAGCAGTACTTC. Its protein product is CASSLGVRTDEQYF.

The V gene is TRBV5-1, the J gene TRBJ2-7; 12 bases map to TRBD1. Germline loops: CDR1 SGHRS, CDR2 YFSETQ. J lost 1 base, V lost 4 bases, and 9 bases had no gene match. The CDR3 length is 17 residues. Written as DNA, the CDR3 is TGCGCCAGCAGCCATCCGGGACAGGGGGCTAGGTCCTACGAGCAGTACTTC. The encoded protein is CASSHPGQGARSYEQYF.

This clone was seen once. This rearrangement joins TRBV18 to TRBJ2-7, with a possible D match to TRBD2 (7 bases). Trimming took 3 bases from V and 1 from J, leaving 19 bases between them. Germline V lookup: CDR1 KGHSH, CDR2 LQKENI. The CDR3 runs 17 residues. CDR3 in amino acids: CASSPLGGGAGSYEQYF. In DNA, the CDR3 is TGTGCCAGCTCACCCCTGGGGGGGGGCGCCGGTTCCTACGAGCAGTACTTC.

The J gene is TRBJ1-1, the V gene TRBV10-2; D may be TRBD1 (6 bases). Trimming stripped 8 bases from V and 0 bases from J, with 13 bases between. This CDR3 contains 14 residues. Per the germline V gene, CDR1 is WSHSY and CDR2 is SAAADI. CDR3: CASSGAFMNTEAFF. Written as DNA, the CDR3 is TGCGCCAGCTCAGGGGCCTTCATGAACACTGAAGCTTTCTTT.

The chain combines TRBV5-1 with TRBJ2-3; D perhaps matches TRBD2 (5 bases). Per germline, CDR1 SGHRS and CDR2 YFSETQ. CDR3 length: 13 residues. V was trimmed by 0 bases and J by 5 bases, leaving 7 bases between them. CDR3 nucleotides: TGCGCCAGCAGCTTGGCCGGGGTAGATACGCAGTATTTT. Amino acid sequence: CASSLAGVDTQYF.

The genes are TRBV11-2 and TRBJ2-5; 7 bases are shared with TRBD1. J was trimmed by 4 bases and V by 4 bases; bases with no gene match: 9. The germline CDR1 and CDR2 sequences are SGHAT and FQNNGV. This CDR3 has 15 amino acids. The CDR3 DNA follows: TGTGCCAGCAGCTCCCGCCTGACAGGGCTAGAGACCCAGTACTTC. Protein sequence: CASSSRLTGLETQYF.